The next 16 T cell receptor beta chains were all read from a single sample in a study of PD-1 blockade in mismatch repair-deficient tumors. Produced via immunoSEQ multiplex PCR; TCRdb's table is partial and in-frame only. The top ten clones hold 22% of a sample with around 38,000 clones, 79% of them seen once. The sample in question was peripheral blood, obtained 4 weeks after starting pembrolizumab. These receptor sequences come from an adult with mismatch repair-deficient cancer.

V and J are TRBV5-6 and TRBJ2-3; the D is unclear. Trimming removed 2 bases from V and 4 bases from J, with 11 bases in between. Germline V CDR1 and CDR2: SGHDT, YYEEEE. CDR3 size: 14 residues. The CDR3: CASSFKTGADTQYF. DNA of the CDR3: TGTGCCAGCAGCTTCAAGACTGGGGCAGATACGCAGTATTTT.

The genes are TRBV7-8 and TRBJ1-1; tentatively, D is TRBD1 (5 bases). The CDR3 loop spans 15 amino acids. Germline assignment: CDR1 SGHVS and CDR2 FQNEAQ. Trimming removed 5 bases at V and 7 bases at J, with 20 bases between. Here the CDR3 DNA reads TGTGCCAGCAGCGCCCGTAGTGGGGGAAGGGGTGAAGCTTTCTTT. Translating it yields CASSARSGGRGEAFF.

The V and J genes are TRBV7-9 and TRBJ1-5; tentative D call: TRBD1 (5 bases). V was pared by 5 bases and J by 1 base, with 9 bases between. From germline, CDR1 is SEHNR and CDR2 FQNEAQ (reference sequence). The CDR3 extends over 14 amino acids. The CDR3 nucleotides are TGTGCCAGCAGCCCTGACAGAAGCAATCAGCCCCAGCATTTT. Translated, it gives CASSPDRSNQPQHF.

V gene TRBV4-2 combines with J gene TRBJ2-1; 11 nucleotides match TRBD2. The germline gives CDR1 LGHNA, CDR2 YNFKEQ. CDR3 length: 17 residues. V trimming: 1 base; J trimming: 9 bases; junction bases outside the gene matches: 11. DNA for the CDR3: TGTGCCAGCAGCCAAGTGGTGGCTAGCGGGAGGTGGAGTGAGCAGTTCTTC. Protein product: CASSQVVASGRWSEQFF.

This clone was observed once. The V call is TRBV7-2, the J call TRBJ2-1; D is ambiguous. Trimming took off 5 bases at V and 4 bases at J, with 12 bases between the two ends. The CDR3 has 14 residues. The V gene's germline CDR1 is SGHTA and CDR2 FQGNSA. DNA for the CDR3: TGTGCCAGCAGCCGATCGGACGATTACAATGAGCAGTTCTTC. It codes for CASSRSDDYNEQFF.

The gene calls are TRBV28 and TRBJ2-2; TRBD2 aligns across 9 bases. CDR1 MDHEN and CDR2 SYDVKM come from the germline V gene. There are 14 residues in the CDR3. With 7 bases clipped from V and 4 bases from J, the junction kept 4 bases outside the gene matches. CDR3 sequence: CASNIAGATGELFF. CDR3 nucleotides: TGTGCCAGCAATATAGCGGGGGCCACCGGGGAGCTGTTTTTT.

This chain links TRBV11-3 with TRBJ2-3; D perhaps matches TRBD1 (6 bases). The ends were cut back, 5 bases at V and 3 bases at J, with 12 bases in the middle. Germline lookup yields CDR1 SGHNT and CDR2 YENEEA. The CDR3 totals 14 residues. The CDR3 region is CASSQGFWTDTQYF. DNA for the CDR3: TGTGCCAGCAGCCAGGGGTTTTGGACAGATACGCAGTATTTT. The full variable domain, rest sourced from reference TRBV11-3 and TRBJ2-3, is EAGVVQSPRYKIIEKKQPVAFWCNPISGHNTLYWYLQNLGQGPELLIRYENEEAVDDSQLPKDRFSAERLKGVDSTLKIQPAELGDSAVYLCASSQGFWTDTQYFGPGTRLTVL.

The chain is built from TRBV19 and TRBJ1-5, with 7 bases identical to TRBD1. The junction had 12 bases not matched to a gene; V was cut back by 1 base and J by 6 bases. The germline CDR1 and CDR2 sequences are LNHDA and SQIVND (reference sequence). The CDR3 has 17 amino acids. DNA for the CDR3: TGTGCCAGTAGTATAGGTCTAGGCGGGACAGCTTTTCAGCCCCAGCATTTT. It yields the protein CASSIGLGGTAFQPQHF.

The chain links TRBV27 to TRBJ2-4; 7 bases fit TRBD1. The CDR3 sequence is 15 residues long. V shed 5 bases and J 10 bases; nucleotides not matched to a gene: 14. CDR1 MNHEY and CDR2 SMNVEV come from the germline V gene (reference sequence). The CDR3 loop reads CASSLQGDRGGIQYF. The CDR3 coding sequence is TGTGCCAGCAGTCTTCAGGGGGACCGAGGGGGAATTCAGTACTTC.

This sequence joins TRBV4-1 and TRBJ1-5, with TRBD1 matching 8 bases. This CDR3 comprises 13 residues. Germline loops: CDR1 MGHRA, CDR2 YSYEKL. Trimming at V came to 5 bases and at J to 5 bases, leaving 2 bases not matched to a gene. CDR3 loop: CASSGQGDQPQHF. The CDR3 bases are TGCGCCAGCAGCGGACAGGGAGATCAGCCCCAGCATTTT.

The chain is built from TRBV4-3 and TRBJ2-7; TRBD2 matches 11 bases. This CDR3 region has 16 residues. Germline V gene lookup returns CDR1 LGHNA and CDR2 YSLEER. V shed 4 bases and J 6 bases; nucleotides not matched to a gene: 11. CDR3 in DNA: TGCGCCAGCAGCCCAAGACTAGCGGGGAGCCCTAGCGAGCAGTACTTC. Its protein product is CASSPRLAGSPSEQYF.

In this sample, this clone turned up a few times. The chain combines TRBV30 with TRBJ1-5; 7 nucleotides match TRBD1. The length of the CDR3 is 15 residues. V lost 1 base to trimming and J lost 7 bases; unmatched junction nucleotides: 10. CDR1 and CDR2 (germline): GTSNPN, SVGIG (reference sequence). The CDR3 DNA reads TGTGCCTGGAGTGACAGGGGCCGGGAGACGCAGCCCCAGCATTTT. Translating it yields CAWSDRGRETQPQHF.

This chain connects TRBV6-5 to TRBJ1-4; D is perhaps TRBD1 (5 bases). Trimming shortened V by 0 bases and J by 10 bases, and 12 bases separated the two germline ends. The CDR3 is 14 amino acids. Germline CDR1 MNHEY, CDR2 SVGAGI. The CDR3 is CASSYSTEGTKLFF. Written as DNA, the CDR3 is TGTGCCAGCAGTTACTCGACGGAGGGGACAAAACTGTTTTTT.

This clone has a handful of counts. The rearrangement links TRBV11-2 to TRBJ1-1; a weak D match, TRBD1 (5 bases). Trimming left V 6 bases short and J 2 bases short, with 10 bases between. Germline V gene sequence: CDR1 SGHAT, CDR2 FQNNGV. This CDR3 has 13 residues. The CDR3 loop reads CASSLTGNTEAFF. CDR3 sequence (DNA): TGTGCCAGCAGTCTTACAGGAAACACTGAAGCTTTCTTT.

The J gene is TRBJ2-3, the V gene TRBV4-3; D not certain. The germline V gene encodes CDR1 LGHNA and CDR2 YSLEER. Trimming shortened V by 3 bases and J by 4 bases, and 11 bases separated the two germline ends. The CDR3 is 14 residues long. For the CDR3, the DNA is TGCGCCAGCAGCCATCCCCCCGGCTCAGATACGCAGTATTTT. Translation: CASSHPPGSDTQYF.

The CDR3 nucleotides read TGTGCCAGCAGCCAAGGAAGGTCAGCTACCAGGGAAGCTTTCTTT. As protein: CASSQGRSATREAFF. The rearrangement joins TRBV4-2 to TRBJ1-1; D is unresolved. V was trimmed by 1 base and J by 8 bases, leaving 17 bases between them. The CDR3 length is 15 residues. Germline assignment: CDR1 LGHNA and CDR2 YNFKEQ.